This TCR beta chain appears in the sequencing data of a study of technical replicates of blood from a handful of donors. V dropped 3 bases and J dropped 0 bases, with 9 bases sitting between them. The CDR3 is 14 residues long. Germline V lookup: CDR1 WNHNN, CDR2 SYGVQD (reference sequence). Some clones are missing from TCRdb's copy, which holds only in-frame ones; the method was immunoSEQ multiplex PCR. The sample carries around 67,000 clones, 95% to 96% recorded once. The receptor's source is a human donor in good health. Sequenced sample: T cells isolated from PBMCs. The J gene is TRBJ2-7, the V gene TRBV10-1; unclear D gene. The CDR3 loop is CASSDLAFSYEQYF. The CDR3 coding sequence is TGCGCCAGCAGTGACCTCGCGTTCTCCTACGAGCAGTACTTC.